This T cell receptor (beta chain) was recovered during a study of cytomegalovirus exposure and HLA in healthy donors. About this clone: Its antigen is not known.

Both 60 Vbeta primers and 13 Jbeta primers went into the PCR. In the original workflow: It was a later analysis that counted roughly 79 million unique TCR beta chains, of which roughly 10 million were shared. TCRdb's copy holds only in-frame clones and misses some; the assay was immunoSEQ multiplex PCR. V, J and clone size were drawn from that table, and D and trimming were deduced from the DNA. This table holds 95,000 to 100,000 clones, under 85% found once. With 1 base removed from V and 6 bases from J, the gap between germline ends came to 7 bases. Germline assignment: CDR1 SGHRS and CDR2 YFSETQ. This CDR3 spans 12 amino acids. Though nominally healthy at sampling, donors likely had unrecorded immune exposures. General study findings and limits: The study designated some 180 TCR beta chains cytomegalovirus-associated. Later on, a genetic analysis was performed. It linked a missense variant in DCLRE1C with V- and J-gene trimming of TCR beta.

This rearrangement joins TRBV5-1 to TRBJ1-1, with TRBD1 as a possible D gene (5 bases). This clonotype originated in a female donor in good health and CMV-seropositive. Source material: PBMCs. The CDR3 DNA sequence: TGCGCCAGCAGCTTGAGGGGATCTGAAGCTTTCTTT. Residues: CASSLRGSEAFF.